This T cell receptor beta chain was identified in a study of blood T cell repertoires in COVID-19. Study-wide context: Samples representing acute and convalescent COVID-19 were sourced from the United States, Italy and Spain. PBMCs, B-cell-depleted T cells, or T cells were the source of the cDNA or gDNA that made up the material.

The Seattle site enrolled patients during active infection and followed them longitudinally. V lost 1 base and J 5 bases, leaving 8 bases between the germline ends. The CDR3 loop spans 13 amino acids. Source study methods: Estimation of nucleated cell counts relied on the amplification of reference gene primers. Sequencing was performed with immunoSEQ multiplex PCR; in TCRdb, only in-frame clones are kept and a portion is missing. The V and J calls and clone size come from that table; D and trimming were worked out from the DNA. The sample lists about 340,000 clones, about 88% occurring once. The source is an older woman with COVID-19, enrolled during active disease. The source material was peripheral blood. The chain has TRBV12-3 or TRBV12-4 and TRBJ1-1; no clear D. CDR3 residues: CASSLVRSTEAFF. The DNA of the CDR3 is TGTGCCAGCAGTTTAGTTCGGAGTACTGAAGCTTTCTTT.